The TCR beta chain under discussion was sequenced for a study of blood T cell repertoires in COVID-19 (dated by TCRdb to the early 2020s). Regarding the research as a whole: Samples from collaborators originated in the United States, Italy and Spain and spanned both the acute and convalescent phases of COVID-19. The material from the prospective study consisted of cDNA or gDNA derived from T cells, B-cell-depleted T cells, or PBMCs. Where available, HLA class I and class II types were obtained from metadata supplied by the sample provider rather than from assay-based typing. Deeply sampled blood TCRbeta repertoires from subjects exposed to, actively infected with, or recovered from COVID-19 were included in the dataset. A de-identified subject ID, COVID-19 status, age in years and sex were almost always included in the sample metadata. Samples came from the ongoing ImmuneRACE study (first 160 participants) plus 1,254 subjects from 6 global collaborators. The repertoires were made available in a free public database intended to serve as a resource for research on the immune response to SARS-CoV-2. Paper-wide results and their limitations: The amount of clinical and demographic metadata varied by source and participant and was provided uncurated.

Whole blood was collected in K2EDTA tubes by collaborating institutions according to the institutions' own protocols. For TCRbeta analysis, collaborators shipped samples as frozen whole blood, isolated PBMCs, or DNA extracted from either of those sample types. As to this clone: The antigen it recognizes is unknown. No per-base quality is available; no much larger clone lies one base away.

The immunoSEQ Assay, a bias-controlled multiplex PCR, was used to amplify TCRbeta CDR3 regions from genomic DNA. The authors' analysis ran thus. Nucleated cell counts per sample were estimated from amplification of reference gene primers within the assay. To quantify the absolute abundance of each unique TCRbeta CDR3 rearrangement, sequence reads were collapsed and filtered. Productive Simpson clonality was computed per sample as the square root of Simpson's diversity index over productive rearrangements. TCRdb's version of the immuneACCESS table is confined to in-frame rearrangements and falls short of the full clone set. An unresolved V gene accounts for under half of the shortfall where checked; the remainder is of unknown origin. V and J calls and clone size follow that table, whereas D and trimming were derived from the DNA. The sample includes approximately 470,000 clones, with approximately 85% observed a single time. Together, the top ten hold roughly 3.2% of the sample.

The sequence was collected from a human donor in a cohort sampled during active COVID-19. The sequenced material came from peripheral blood.

The DNA sequence follows: TGTGCCAGCAGCTATGGACAGGGAAGAGGTAGCACTGAAGCTTTCTTT. It is translated as CASSYGQGRGSTEAFF. This sequence uses TRBV5-6 and TRBJ1-1, with TRBD1 identical over 8 junction bases. From its cysteine to its phenylalanine, the CDR3 spans 16 amino acids. Just CDR3 DNA is preserved here, 48 bases in frame from base 1. V lost 3 bases and J lost 4 bases, and the count of bases not matched to a germline gene is 11. The germline V gene provides CDR1 SGHDT and CDR2 YYEEEE.